A selection of T cell receptor beta chains follows, all from one sample in a study of blood T cell repertoires in COVID-19. Only in-frame clones appear in the TCRdb table, and some are missing; sequencing was by immunoSEQ multiplex PCR. This sample has roughly 190,000 clones, with about 88% found just once. Sequenced material: peripheral blood. The source of these receptors is a man under 40 with acute or convalescent COVID-19. The CDR3 runs from the conserved cysteine through the conserved F or W. The order of the fields is CDR3 protein, CDR3 DNA, clone size, V gene, D gene, J gene. D genes are given only for firm matches. Rows give clone size only sometimes, using once, few, many, or a class for an expanded clone.

CDR3aa: CASSYRSEGYTF; CDR3nt: TGTGCCAGCAGTTACAGGTCGGAAGGCTACACCTTC; abundance: .; v_gene: TRBV12-3/TRBV12-4; d_gene: .; j_gene: TRBJ1-2
CDR3aa: CASRLNGQGWTDTQYF; CDR3nt: TGTGCCAGTAGACTAAACGGACAGGGGTGGACAGATACGCAGTATTTT; abundance: .; v_gene: TRBV19; d_gene: TRBD1; j_gene: TRBJ2-3
CDR3aa: CASSDRGLTEAFF; CDR3nt: TGTGCCAGCAGTGACAGGGGGCTAACTGAAGCTTTCTTT; abundance: .; v_gene: TRBV6-6; d_gene: TRBD1; j_gene: TRBJ1-1
CDR3aa: CASTLAGGRETQYF; CDR3nt: TGTGCCAGCACACTAGCGGGGGGGCGGGAGACCCAGTACTTC; abundance: .; v_gene: TRBV2; d_gene: TRBD2; j_gene: TRBJ2-5
CDR3aa: CASSPQPRSYEQYF; CDR3nt: TGTGCCAGCTCACCACAACCCCGGTCCTACGAGCAGTACTTC; abundance: .; v_gene: TRBV18; d_gene: .; j_gene: TRBJ2-7
CDR3aa: CASSLGQGSSPLHF; CDR3nt: TGTGCCAGCAGCCTGGGACAGGGAAGCTCACCCCTCCACTTT; abundance: once; v_gene: TRBV3-1/TRBV3-2; d_gene: TRBD1; j_gene: TRBJ1-6
CDR3aa: CATSAPGSGANVLTF; CDR3nt: TGTGCCACCAGTGCTCCGGGATCAGGGGCCAACGTCCTGACTTTC; abundance: .; v_gene: TRBV24-1; d_gene: .; j_gene: TRBJ2-6
CDR3aa: CASSLGTNYEQYF; CDR3nt: TGTGCCAGCAGCTTGGGGACTAACTACGAGCAGTACTTC; abundance: .; v_gene: TRBV5-5; d_gene: .; j_gene: TRBJ2-7
CDR3aa: CASSAGTELEQFF; CDR3nt: TGCGCCAGCAGCGCCGGGACTGAGTTAGAGCAGTTCTTC; abundance: .; v_gene: TRBV10-2; d_gene: .; j_gene: TRBJ2-1
CDR3aa: CATQGATYEQYF; CDR3nt: TGTGCCACCCAAGGGGCAACCTACGAGCAGTACTTC; abundance: .; v_gene: TRBV24-1; d_gene: .; j_gene: TRBJ2-7
CDR3aa: CASSVVNYGYTF; CDR3nt: TGTGCCAGCAGTGTCGTTAACTATGGCTACACCTTC; abundance: .; v_gene: TRBV28; d_gene: .; j_gene: TRBJ1-2
CDR3aa: CASSTTSNQPQHF; CDR3nt: TGTGCCAGCAGTACCACAAGCAATCAGCCCCAGCATTTT; abundance: .; v_gene: TRBV6-5; d_gene: .; j_gene: TRBJ1-5
CDR3aa: CASRSDRGLNNEQFF; CDR3nt: TGTGCCAGCAGATCCGACAGGGGACTAAACAATGAGCAGTTCTTC; abundance: .; v_gene: TRBV27; d_gene: .; j_gene: TRBJ2-1
CDR3aa: CASSYGLNTEAFF; CDR3nt: TGTGCCAGCAGCTACGGACTCAACACTGAAGCTTTCTTT; abundance: .; v_gene: TRBV3-1/TRBV3-2; d_gene: .; j_gene: TRBJ1-1
CDR3aa: CASSPGLAGVNEQYF; CDR3nt: TGTGCCAGCTCACCCGGACTAGCGGGAGTAAACGAGCAGTACTTC; abundance: .; v_gene: TRBV18; d_gene: TRBD2; j_gene: TRBJ2-7
CDR3aa: CASSPRQASGNTIYF; CDR3nt: TGTGCCAGCAGTCCTCGACAAGCCTCTGGAAACACCATATATTTT; abundance: .; v_gene: TRBV6-5; d_gene: .; j_gene: TRBJ1-3
CDR3aa: CASSQARGSNQPQHF; CDR3nt: TGTGCCAGCAGCCAAGCGAGGGGGAGCAATCAGCCCCAGCATTTT; abundance: .; v_gene: TRBV3-1/TRBV3-2; d_gene: .; j_gene: TRBJ1-5
CDR3aa: CASSLDFLANYGYTF; CDR3nt: TGTGCCAGCAGCTTAGACTTCTTAGCTAACTATGGCTACACCTTC; abundance: .; v_gene: TRBV7-9; d_gene: .; j_gene: TRBJ1-2
CDR3aa: CASSVAPETQYF; CDR3nt: TGTGCCAGCAGCGTAGCTCCAGAGACCCAGTACTTC; abundance: .; v_gene: TRBV9; d_gene: .; j_gene: TRBJ2-5
CDR3aa: CASSFAGTGNDYTF; CDR3nt: TGTGCCAGCAGCTTTGCCGGGACAGGGAACGACTACACCTTC; abundance: once; v_gene: TRBV5-5; d_gene: TRBD1; j_gene: TRBJ1-2
CDR3aa: CASRREDFEQYF; CDR3nt: TGCGCCAGCAGGCGGGAGGATTTCGAGCAGTACTTC; abundance: once; v_gene: TRBV5-1; d_gene: TRBD2; j_gene: TRBJ2-7
CDR3aa: CATSTHSGGNEQFF; CDR3nt: TGTGCCACCAGCACTCACTCCGGGGGCAATGAGCAGTTCTTC; abundance: once; v_gene: TRBV15; d_gene: .; j_gene: TRBJ2-1
CDR3aa: CASSIRRDRAYGYTF; CDR3nt: TGTGCCAGCAGCATCCGACGGGACAGGGCCTATGGCTACACCTTC; abundance: .; v_gene: TRBV9; d_gene: TRBD1; j_gene: TRBJ1-2
CDR3aa: CASSLIPASGTDTQYF; CDR3nt: TGTGCCAGCAGCCTTATCCCGGCTAGCGGAACAGATACGCAGTATTTT; abundance: .; v_gene: TRBV28; d_gene: TRBD2; j_gene: TRBJ2-3
CDR3aa: CASSLGAHYSGANVLTF; CDR3nt: TGTGCCAGCAGCTTAGGGGCCCACTATTCCGGGGCCAACGTCCTGACTTTC; abundance: .; v_gene: TRBV5-8; d_gene: .; j_gene: TRBJ2-6
CDR3aa: CASRKAGSSIQPQHF; CDR3nt: TGTGCCAGCAGGAAGGCCGGGTCCTCAATACAGCCCCAGCATTTT; abundance: .; v_gene: TRBV28; d_gene: .; j_gene: TRBJ1-5
CDR3aa: CASSLRDRVGGYTF; CDR3nt: TGTGCCAGCAGTTTACGGGACAGGGTCGGAGGCTACACCTTC; abundance: .; v_gene: TRBV28; d_gene: TRBD1; j_gene: TRBJ1-2
CDR3aa: CASSIRRMSEAFF; CDR3nt: TGTGCCAGCAGCATACGGCGGATGTCAGAAGCTTTCTTT; abundance: .; v_gene: TRBV12-3/TRBV12-4; d_gene: .; j_gene: TRBJ1-1
CDR3aa: CASSLGPLGGNQPQHF; CDR3nt: TGCGCCAGCAGCTTGGGACCCTTGGGAGGCAATCAGCCCCAGCATTTT; abundance: .; v_gene: TRBV5-1; d_gene: .; j_gene: TRBJ1-5
CDR3aa: CASSQGLASETQYF; CDR3nt: TGCGCCAGCAGCCAAGGGCTAGCGAGCGAGACCCAGTACTTC; abundance: .; v_gene: TRBV4-1; d_gene: .; j_gene: TRBJ2-5
CDR3aa: CASSQEDTGVSYGYTF; CDR3nt: TGCGCCAGCAGCCAAGAGGATACAGGGGTATCCTATGGCTACACCTTC; abundance: .; v_gene: TRBV4-1; d_gene: TRBD1; j_gene: TRBJ1-2
CDR3aa: CASSFGSNTEAFF; CDR3nt: TGTGCCAGCAGTTTCGGGTCGAACACTGAAGCTTTCTTT; abundance: .; v_gene: TRBV27; d_gene: .; j_gene: TRBJ1-1
CDR3aa: CAISESLGRGRMDQPQHF; CDR3nt: TGTGCCATCAGTGAGTCCCTGGGCAGGGGGCGCATGGATCAGCCCCAGCATTTT; abundance: few; v_gene: TRBV10-3; d_gene: TRBD1; j_gene: TRBJ1-5
CDR3aa: CASREAGGPGNEQYF; CDR3nt: TGTGCCAGCAGGGAAGCGGGGGGGCCAGGCAACGAGCAGTACTTC; abundance: .; v_gene: TRBV6-1; d_gene: TRBD2; j_gene: TRBJ2-7
CDR3aa: CASSWAMRDDYGYTF; CDR3nt: TGCGCCAGCAGCTGGGCTATGCGGGATGACTATGGCTACACCTTC; abundance: .; v_gene: TRBV5-1; d_gene: .; j_gene: TRBJ1-2
CDR3aa: CASSPTGIWGNTGELFF; CDR3nt: TGCGCCAGCTCCCCAACCGGGATCTGGGGTAACACCGGGGAGCTGTTTTTT; abundance: .; v_gene: TRBV10-1; d_gene: .; j_gene: TRBJ2-2
CDR3aa: CASSHLQGYEQYF; CDR3nt: TGTGCCAGCAGCCATCTACAGGGTTACGAGCAGTACTTC; abundance: .; v_gene: TRBV3-1/TRBV3-2; d_gene: .; j_gene: TRBJ2-7
CDR3aa: CASSLGTGGGNQPQHF; CDR3nt: TGTGCCAGCAGCTTAGGGACAGGGGGTGGCAATCAGCCCCAGCATTTT; abundance: .; v_gene: TRBV7-9; d_gene: TRBD1; j_gene: TRBJ1-5
CDR3aa: CASSYRMNTEAFF; CDR3nt: TGTGCCAGCAGTTACCGTATGAACACTGAAGCTTTCTTT; abundance: .; v_gene: TRBV6-6; d_gene: .; j_gene: TRBJ1-1
CDR3aa: CASSQTSGLWYEQYF; CDR3nt: TGTGCCAGCAGCCAAACTAGCGGGCTTTGGTACGAGCAGTACTTC; abundance: .; v_gene: TRBV3-1/TRBV3-2; d_gene: TRBD2; j_gene: TRBJ2-7